This T cell receptor beta chain was observed in a study of CD8 T cells in Susac syndrome (dated by TCRdb to 2018 to 2020). For context, the study as a whole: Of the Susac syndrome patients who were sequenced, roughly 8 were in clinical remission while roughly 6 had clinically active disease. The study used repertoire sequencing to test whether antigen drove CD8+ T cell activation and differentiation in Susac syndrome. At blood withdrawal, Susac syndrome patients were therapy-naive, treated with corticosteroids (with IVIg additionally given to some), or treated with IVIg alone.

CDR1 SGHAT and CDR2 FQNNGV are derived from the germline V gene. The CDR3 goes from the cysteine to the phenylalanine over 14 residues. CDR3 DNA is the only sequence kept; it has 42 bases, read in frame from the first base. Cut back by 1 base and 8 bases, the V and J ends lie 14 bases apart. As concerns this clonotype: Its binding antigen is unknown. No much larger clone is present one base from it, and per-base qualities are unavailable.

RNA was extracted using the RNeasy kit, and roughly 0.5 to 1 ug of the RNA was reverse transcribed with random hexamers. The immunoSEQ multiplex PCR assay, covering 54 Vbeta and 13 Jbeta segments, was used to amplify TCR beta CDR3 regions. PCR amplification bias was corrected using a synthetic template baseline for primer optimization and computational correction. Per the source publication's procedure: Reads were assigned to V, D and J genes according to IMGT and analyzed in immunoSEQ Analyzer, with only productive sequences retained. Clonality was computed as one minus Shannon entropy normalized by log2 of the number of productive unique sequences. Public and private clones were assessed among the 100 most prevalent clones of each patient and control. Clones were defined as Susac-specific when absent from the healthy and MS cohorts, from over a thousand published viral clones and from other ImmuneACCESS disease sequences. In-frame beta chains were kept once TCRdb had trimmed the public reads at Q25 with fastp and called clones with MiXCR. Rows matching on CDR3 protein sequence are summarized as one entry with the most common DNA and genes. These V and J calls rely on TCRdb rather than the paper's analysis. This sample has about 240,000 distinct CDR3 sequences in its table, and approximately 95% of those were observed once. Approximately 0.1% of the sample lies in the top ten.

Peripheral blood CD8+ and CD4+ T cells from healthy donors, Susac syndrome patients and multiple sclerosis patients were profiled by high-throughput TCR beta sequencing. The Susac syndrome patients fulfilled recently defined diagnostic criteria for either definite or probable disease. Bulk CD8+ and CD4+ T cells were purified magnetically by negative isolation, whereas CD8+ TEMRA cells were enriched by FACS. Blood was collected in EDTA tubes and processed within 24 hours, with PBMCs isolated through density gradient centrifugation. PBMCs intended for TCR sequencing were cryopreserved in liquid nitrogen and were subsequently thawed in a 37 degrees C water bath. Purity of sorted or isolated CD4+, CD8+ and CD8+ TEMRA cells was at least 90%. Paper-wide results and their limitations: In patients with Susac syndrome, the CD4+ T cell repertoire showed no detectable clonal expansion. The TCR sequencing and HLA analysis was acknowledged to have included a relatively small number of individuals.

The sequence came from a human donor with Susac syndrome. Sequenced sample: CD4+ T cells from PBMCs. The sequence is built from TRBV11-2 and TRBJ1-2, with TRBD1 perhaps the D gene, on 6 matching bases. The sequenced DNA: TGTGCCAGCAGCTTAGTTACGGGGGCGGGGGGCTACACCTTC. The resulting protein is CASSLVTGAGGYTF.